The clone carrying this T cell receptor beta chain has at least ten counts. The target antigen is unknown. The source of the sample is a study of blood T cells in healthy people across ages. The authors ran a second PCR of roughly 7 to 11 cycles using a sample-barcoded 5' primer and a J-beta primer mix. TCRdb reprocessed the 5' RACE reads via MiXCR and lists one record per CDR3 protein. The table lists 580,000 or so distinct CDR3 sequences, around 48% of them singletons. Researchers collected around 10 milliliters of peripheral blood from every single donor. Study-level findings and limits: Lack of knowledge of donor CMV status possibly confounded expanded clonotype changes. Among T cells, TCR beta diversity per million cells dropped roughly linearly as age rose. Diversity of TCR beta correlated strongly with naive T cell percentage.

The receptor was derived from an elderly man in good health. The material sequenced was blood.

This chain's CDR3 is CASSFDPLRTDTQYF. CDR3 in DNA: TGTGCCAGCAGCTTCGACCCGCTCCGCACAGATACGCAGTATTTT. The chain recombines TRBV6-5 with TRBJ2-3; D is ambiguous. V lost 6 bases and J 1 base, leaving 14 bases between the germline ends. The CDR3 sequence is 15 residues long. CDR1 is MNHEY and CDR2 is SVGAGI in the germline V gene.